Presented here are 10 T cell receptor beta chains from one specimen sequenced in a study of blood T cell repertoires in COVID-19. Data came from immunoSEQ multiplex PCR; TCRdb stores just in-frame clones and leaves some out. The table includes approximately 290,000 clones, under 85% detected once. The sample taken for sequencing was peripheral blood. These receptors all stem from a human donor with COVID-19, enrolled during active disease. The donor label of this sample is uncertain.

V is TRBV28 and J is TRBJ1-1; 10 bases agree with TRBD1. The V and J ends lost 3 bases and 3 bases, in that order; junction bases with no gene match: 4. From germline, CDR1 is MDHEN and CDR2 SYDVKM. This CDR3 has 15 amino acids. CDR3 region: CASSFAGTGDTEAFF. The CDR3 nucleotides are TGTGCCAGCAGTTTTGCCGGGACAGGGGACACTGAAGCTTTCTTT.

The rearrangement links TRBV5-1 to TRBJ2-2, with 7 nucleotides matching TRBD2. CDR3 size: 15 residues. Looked up from germline, CDR1 is SGHRS and CDR2 is YFSETQ. J lost 2 bases, V lost 2 bases, and 3 bases had no gene match. The CDR3 reads CASSLAGPNTGELFF. The CDR3 DNA sequence: TGCGCCAGCAGCTTAGCGGGACCCAACACCGGGGAGCTGTTTTTT.

The rearrangement links TRBV4-3 to TRBJ2-4; D is possibly TRBD1 (6 bases). Per germline, CDR1 LGHNA and CDR2 YSLEER. Trimming cost V 3 bases and J 6 bases, with 18 bases left between them. This CDR3 spans 16 amino acids. The CDR3 region is CASSHGVDSKRNIQYF. The CDR3 DNA reads as TGCGCCAGCAGCCACGGCGTGGACAGTAAGAGAAACATTCAGTACTTC.

The chain combines TRBV5-6 with TRBJ1-1; 8 bases map to TRBD1. Trimming cost V 3 bases and J 2 bases; bases outside gene matches: 3. CDR1 is SGHDT and CDR2 is YYEEEE in the germline V gene. The CDR3 covers 14 residues. This CDR3 is CASSWTGLNTEAFF. DNA of the CDR3: TGTGCCAGCAGCTGGACAGGGCTAAACACTGAAGCTTTCTTT.

The chain joins TRBV5-1 to TRBJ2-5, with 9 bases that match TRBD2. Germline V lookup: CDR1 SGHRS, CDR2 YFSETQ. CDR3 size: 15 residues. With 7 bases clipped from V and 5 bases from J, the junction kept 12 bases outside the gene matches. The CDR3 region has the DNA TGCGCCAGCGGTCCCCTAGCGGGAACGGGGGAGACCCAGTACTTC. The encoded protein is CASGPLAGTGETQYF.

This clone came up many times. The chain uses TRBV3-1 (or the pseudogene TRBV3-2) and TRBJ2-2; D may be TRBD2 (6 bases). This CDR3 has 15 residues. V was pared by 4 bases and J by 5 bases, with 14 bases between. Germline CDR1 and CDR2: LGHDT and YNNKEL (reference sequence). The DNA for the CDR3 is TGTGCCAGCAGCCCCGTAGGAGGGTCGACCGGGGAGCTGTTTTTT. The encoded protein is CASSPVGGSTGELFF.

The chain uses TRBV5-1 and TRBJ1-1, with 9 bases aligning to TRBD1. The length of the CDR3 is 16 residues. V dropped 4 bases and J dropped 1; count of bases not matched to a gene: 8. Germline V gene sequence: CDR1 SGHRS, CDR2 YFSETQ. The CDR3 protein is CASSLGQGMENTEAFF. As DNA, the CDR3 is TGCGCCAGCAGCCTGGGACAGGGTATGGAGAACACTGAAGCTTTCTTT.

This chain joins TRBV19 and TRBJ2-7; D is unclear. Germline V gene sequence: CDR1 LNHDA, CDR2 SQIVND (reference sequence). V lost 5 bases to trimming and J lost 7 bases, with 18 bases between them. There are 14 residues in the CDR3. CDR3 residues: CASSVRVGVREQYF. The CDR3 nucleotides read TGTGCCAGTAGTGTCCGGGTCGGAGTAAGGGAGCAGTACTTC.

The chain carries TRBV11-1 and TRBJ2-1; D possibly corresponds to TRBD2 (5 bases). Per the germline V gene, CDR1 is SGHAT and CDR2 is FQDESV (reference sequence). The CDR3 contains 15 residues. With 4 bases removed from V and 2 bases from J, the gap between germline ends came to 12 bases. As DNA, the CDR3 is TGTGCCAGCAGCTATTACTACGGGGCCTACAATGAGCAGTTCTTC. Translation: CASSYYYGAYNEQFF.

This chain's CDR3 is CSVWRGNTEAFF. CDR3 sequence (DNA): TGCAGCGTTTGGCGGGGGAACACTGAAGCTTTCTTT. The chain uses TRBV29-1 and TRBJ1-1; no clear D gene. V was clipped by 5 bases and J by 1 base, with 8 bases between them. The CDR3 extends over 12 amino acids. Germline V CDR1 and CDR2: SQVTM, ANQGSEA.